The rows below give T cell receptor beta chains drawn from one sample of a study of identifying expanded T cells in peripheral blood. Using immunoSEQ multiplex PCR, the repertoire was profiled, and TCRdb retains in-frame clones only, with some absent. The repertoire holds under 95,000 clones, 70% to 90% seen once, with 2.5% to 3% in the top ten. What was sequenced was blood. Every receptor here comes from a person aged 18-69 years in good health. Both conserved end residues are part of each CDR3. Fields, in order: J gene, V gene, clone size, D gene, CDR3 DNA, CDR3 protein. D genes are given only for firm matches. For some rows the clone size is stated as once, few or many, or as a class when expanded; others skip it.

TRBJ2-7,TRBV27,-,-,TGTGCCAGCAGTCCCACCTTCGGACGCGGGGACCCCTACGAGCAGTACTTC,CASSPTFGRGDPYEQYF
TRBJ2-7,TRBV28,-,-,TGTGCCAGCAGGAGTGGGGGCTACGAGCAGTACTTC,CASRSGGYEQYF
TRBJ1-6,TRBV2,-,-,TGTGCCAGCAGTGAAGTTTGGGATTCACCCCTCCACTTT,CASSEVWDSPLHF
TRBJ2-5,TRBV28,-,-,TGTGCCAGCAGTTTCGGGGGCGAAGAGACCCAGTACTTC,CASSFGGEETQYF
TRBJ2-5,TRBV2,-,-,TGTGCCAGCAGTGAAGGGACTTATCAAGAGACCCAGTACTTC,CASSEGTYQETQYF
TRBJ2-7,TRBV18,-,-,TGTGCCAGCTCACCTTCGGGAGTGGGTTCTGTGCAGTACTTC,CASSPSGVGSVQYF
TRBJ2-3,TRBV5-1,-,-,TGCGCCAGCAGCTTGGGGGGGGACCCCTACACAGATACGCAGTATTTT,CASSLGGDPYTDTQYF
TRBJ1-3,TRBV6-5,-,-,TGTGCCAGCAGTGTACAGGCCGCCTCTGGAAACACCATATATTTT,CASSVQAASGNTIYF
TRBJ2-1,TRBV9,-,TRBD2,TGTGCCAGCAGCCCTAGCGGGAGCTCCTACAATGAGCAGTTCTTC,CASSPSGSSYNEQFF
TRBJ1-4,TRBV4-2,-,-,TGTGCCAGCAAAGCGACAGGCCTTAATGAAAAACTGTTTTTT,CASKATGLNEKLFF
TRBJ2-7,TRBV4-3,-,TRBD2,TGCGCCAGCAGCCAAGGGGTGGCGGGAGCTGTCCACGAGCAGTACTTC,CASSQGVAGAVHEQYF
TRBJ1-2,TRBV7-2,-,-,TGTGCCAGCAGCTTAGCTGATCAGGGCTATGGCTACACCTTC,CASSLADQGYGYTF
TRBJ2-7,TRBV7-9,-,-,TGTGCCAGCAGCTCGTTTGGGGCGGTTTACGAGCAGTACTTC,CASSSFGAVYEQYF
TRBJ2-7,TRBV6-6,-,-,TGTGCCAGCAGTTACTTAGGCAGGGGGGGATACGAGCAGTACTTC,CASSYLGRGGYEQYF
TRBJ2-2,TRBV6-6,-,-,TGTGCCAGCAGGCGAGTCTCGAACACCGGGGAGCTGTTTTTT,CASRRVSNTGELFF
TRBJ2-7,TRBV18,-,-,TGTGCCAGCTCACCAACGACGGACACCTACGAGCAGTACTTC,CASSPTTDTYEQYF
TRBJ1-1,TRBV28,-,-,TGTGCCAGCATCCCGCCGTTGAACACTGAAGCTTTCTTT,CASIPPLNTEAFF
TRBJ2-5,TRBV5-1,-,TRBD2,TGCGCCAGCAGCCCGGCCGGGACTAGCGAAGAGACCCAGTACTTC,CASSPAGTSEETQYF
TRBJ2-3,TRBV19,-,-,TGTGCCAGTAGTAGCGGTAGCACAGATACGCAGTATTTT,CASSSGSTDTQYF
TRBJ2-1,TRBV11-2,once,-,TGTGCCAGCAGCTTAGATCTAAGCTCCTACAATGAGCAGTTCTTC,CASSLDLSSYNEQFF
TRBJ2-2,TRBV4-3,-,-,TGCGCCAGCAGCCAAGCCCAAGGCAGGGGCGACGGGGAGCTGTTTTTT,CASSQAQGRGDGELFF
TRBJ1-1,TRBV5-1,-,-,TGCGCCAGCAGCTTTGGGGGAGACACTGAAGCTTTCTTT,CASSFGGDTEAFF
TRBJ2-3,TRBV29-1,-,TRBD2,TGCAGCCTTCTAGCGGGGGGCGGAGATACGCAGTATTTT,CSLLAGGGDTQYF
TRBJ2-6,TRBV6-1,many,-,TGTGCCACCGGGAACGGGGGCGCTGGGGCCAACGTCCTGACTTTC,CATGNGGAGANVLTF
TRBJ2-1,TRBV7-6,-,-,TGTGCCAGCAGCCGATTCCGGGGTGAGCAGTTCTTC,CASSRFRGEQFF
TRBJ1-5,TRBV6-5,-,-,TGTGCCAGCAGTACGGGAAAGTGGAGCAATCAGCCCCAGCATTTT,CASSTGKWSNQPQHF
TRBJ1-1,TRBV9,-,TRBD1,TGTGCCAGCAGCGACCCAGGACAGGGGGCTAACACTGAAGCTTTCTTT,CASSDPGQGANTEAFF
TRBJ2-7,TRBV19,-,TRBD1,TGTGCCAGTAGGGCCGGGACAGGGAACGAGCAGTACTTC,CASRAGTGNEQYF
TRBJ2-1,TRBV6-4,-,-,TGTGCCAGCAGTGCCTCTTCAGGGGAGGGGTTCAATGAGCAGTTCTTC,CASSASSGEGFNEQFF
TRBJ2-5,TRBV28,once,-,TGTGCCAGCAGTTTATGGACGGCAGGCGTCCGGACCCAGTACTTC,CASSLWTAGVRTQYF
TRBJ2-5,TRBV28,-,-,TGTGCCAGCAGCCCAGGGAAAGGGACCCAGTACTTC,CASSPGKGTQYF
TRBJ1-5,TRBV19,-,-,TGTGCCAGTAGGGGGAGTCAGGGGAGCAGCCAGCCCCAGCATTTT,CASRGSQGSSQPQHF
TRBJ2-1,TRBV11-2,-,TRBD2,TGTGCCAGCAGCCCAGTACTAGCGGGAGAAACTGAGCAGTTCTTC,CASSPVLAGETEQFF
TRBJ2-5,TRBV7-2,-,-,TGTGCCAGCAGCCCCTCGGGGAAGGAGACCCAGTACTTC,CASSPSGKETQYF
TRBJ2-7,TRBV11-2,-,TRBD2,TGTGCCAGCAGCCCGCCTAGCGGGGAGAGCCCCAGCTCCTACGAGCAGTACTTC,CASSPPSGESPSSYEQYF
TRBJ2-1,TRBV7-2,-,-,TGTGCCAGCAGCCCGGATCGTGAGCAGTTCTTC,CASSPDREQFF
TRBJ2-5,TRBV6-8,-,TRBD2,TGTGCCAGCAGTTATCGGGAGGGGGAGCCAAGGTACCAAGAGACCCAGTACTTC,CASSYREGEPRYQETQYF
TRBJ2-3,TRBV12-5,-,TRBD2,TGTGCTAGTGGTTTGGTACTAGCGGTGAGCACAGATACGCAGTATTTT,CASGLVLAVSTDTQYF
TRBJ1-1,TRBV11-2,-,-,TGTGCCAGCAGCTTAAGGGACGGGAACACTGAAGCTTTCTTT,CASSLRDGNTEAFF
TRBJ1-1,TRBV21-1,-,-,TGTGCCAGCAGCAAAGGGCAAGGCAGGGGTATGTCTTACCGCACTGAAGCTTTCTTT,CASSKGQGRGMSYRTEAFF
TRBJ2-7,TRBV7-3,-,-,TGTGCCAGCAGCTTAGCAGCCTCCACGGTGCAGTACTTC,CASSLAASTVQYF
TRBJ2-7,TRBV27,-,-,TGTGCCAGCAGGTCCTTCTCCGGGGCCCACCACGAGCAGTACTTC,CASRSFSGAHHEQYF
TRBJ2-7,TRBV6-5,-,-,TGTGCCAGCAGTAACCAGTTCCAAGGCTACGAGCAGTACTTC,CASSNQFQGYEQYF
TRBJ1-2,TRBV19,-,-,TGTGCCAGCATGGGACTGAACTATGGCTACACCTTC,CASMGLNYGYTF
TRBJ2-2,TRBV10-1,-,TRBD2,TGCGCCAGCAGTGAGTCTGGGCGGGGGGCGAACACCGGGGAGCTGTTTTTT,CASSESGRGANTGELFF
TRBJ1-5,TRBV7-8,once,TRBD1,TGTGCCAGCAGCTGGGACAGGGGCTACAATCAGCCCCAGCATTTT,CASSWDRGYNQPQHF
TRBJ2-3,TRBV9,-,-,TGTGCCAGCAGCGTAGGTGGAGTCACAGATACGCAGTATTTT,CASSVGGVTDTQYF
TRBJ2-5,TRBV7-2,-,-,TGTGCCAGCAGCTTATGGGGTGGGACCCAAGAGACCCAGTACTTC,CASSLWGGTQETQYF
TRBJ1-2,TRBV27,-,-,TGTGCCAGCAGTTTATCGGGCAGCTATGGCTACACCTTC,CASSLSGSYGYTF
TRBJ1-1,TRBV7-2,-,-,TGTGCCAGCAGCTTACGGGCGAACACTGAAGCTTTCTTT,CASSLRANTEAFF
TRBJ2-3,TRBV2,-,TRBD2,TGTGCCAGCAGAAGAAGCGGGAGAGGGGCAGATACGCAGTATTTT,CASRRSGRGADTQYF
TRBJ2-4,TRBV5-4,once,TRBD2,TGTGCCAGCAGCTTGGGGGGGGGAGCCAAAAACATTCAGTACTTC,CASSLGGGAKNIQYF
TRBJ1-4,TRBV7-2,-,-,TGTGCCAGCAGCGCACCCTGGGACATGGGTGAAAAACTGTTTTTT,CASSAPWDMGEKLFF
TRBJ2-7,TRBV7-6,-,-,TGTGCCAGCAGCCCCGCACAGGGCAAGCAGTACTTC,CASSPAQGKQYF